The 24 T cell receptor beta chains given below trace back to one sample, sequenced in a study of Tregs in tolerant kidney transplant recipients. TCRdb's table, derived via immunoSEQ multiplex PCR, lists solely in-frame clones and lacks some. In the table there are hundreds of thousands of clones, approximately 83% of which are singletons. The source material was CD4+ T cells from blood. These receptors all come from a human donor in good health.

The gene calls are TRBV5-1 and TRBJ1-2; D perhaps matches TRBD1 (5 bases). With 6 bases removed from V and 0 bases from J, the gap between germline ends came to 15 bases. This CDR3 has 15 amino acids. CDR1 and CDR2 from the germline V gene are SGHRS and YFSETQ. The CDR3: CASTATLGANYGYTF. The CDR3 DNA follows: TGCGCCAGCACCGCTACGTTAGGGGCTAACTATGGCTACACCTTC. The entire variable domain, with the rest obtained from reference TRBV5-1 and TRBJ1-2, is as follows: KAGVTQTPRYLIKTRGQQVTLSCSPISGHRSVSWYQQTPGQGLQFLFEYFSETQRNKGNFPGRFSGRQFSNSRSEMNVSTLELGDSALYLCASTATLGANYGYTFGSGTRLTVV.

There are a few counts of this clone. V usage is TRBV6-5 and J usage is TRBJ1-2; no definite D call. Per the germline V gene, CDR1 is MNHEY and CDR2 is SVGAGI. Trimming cost V 4 bases and J 8 bases, with 14 bases left between them. This CDR3 has 13 amino acids. The CDR3 nucleotides are TGTGCCAGCAGTTTTCTTGGCGTTTACGGCTACACCTTC. Encoded protein: CASSFLGVYGYTF.

The genes are TRBV7-9 and TRBJ1-5, with 8 bases matching TRBD1. CDR1 is SEHNR and CDR2 is FQNEAQ in the germline V gene (reference sequence). CDR3 length equals 15 residues. The V segment lost 5 bases and the J segment 7 bases; nucleotides outside the gene matches: 10. The DNA for the CDR3 is TGTGCCAGCAGCGCCGCAGGGGGCGCAGAGCAGCCCCAGCATTTT. Translated, it gives CASSAAGGAEQPQHF.

The chain has TRBV6-1 and TRBJ1-2; a weak D match, TRBD1 (5 bases). This CDR3 is 14 amino acids long. Trimming left V 5 bases short and J 1 base short, with 11 bases between. Looked up from germline, CDR1 is MNHNS and CDR2 is SASEGT. In DNA form, the CDR3 reads TGTGCCAGCAGTTCTACGACAGATAACTATGGCTACACCTTC. This encodes CASSSTTDNYGYTF.

The table lists this clone with a count of one. This chain connects TRBV25-1 to TRBJ2-7; D unclear. CDR1 and CDR2 from the germline V gene are MGHDK and SYGVNS. V was pared by 3 bases and J by 12 bases, with 6 bases between. CDR3 length: 9 amino acids. The CDR3 region is CASSERRYF. CDR3 nucleotides: TGTGCCAGCAGTGAGCGTCGGTACTTC.

A remark on this clone: Germline is not matched at one junction end, which may reflect a read error. The rearrangement uses TRBV27 and TRBJ2-7; D may match TRBD1 or TRBD2 (7 bases each). Germline CDR1 reads MNHEY; CDR2 reads SMNVEV (reference sequence). This CDR3 is 11 amino acids long. DNA for the CDR3: TGTGCCAGCCTCCCGGGGGGACAGTCCGGGTTC. It codes for CASLPGGQSGF.

The chain couples TRBV6-6 to TRBJ1-3, with a possible D match to TRBD1 (5 bases). CDR3 length equals 16 residues. V gave up 6 bases and J gave up 0 bases, with 15 bases separating them. Germline lookup yields CDR1 MNHNY and CDR2 SVGAGI (reference sequence). This CDR3 reads CASSDPGGGSGNTIYF. As DNA, the CDR3 is TGTGCCAGCAGCGATCCCGGGGGGGGCTCTGGAAACACCATATATTTT.

This chain joins TRBV5-1 and TRBJ1-3; no clear D gene. Germline loops: CDR1 SGHRS, CDR2 YFSETQ. V lost 0 bases, J lost 4 bases, and 11 bases lay in between. The CDR3 runs 15 residues. CDR3 DNA sequence: TGCGCCAGCAGCTTGGAAACAGTGTCAGGAAACACCATATATTTT. This sequence encodes CASSLETVSGNTIYF.

This chain links TRBV7-2 with TRBJ1-1; the D is unclear. The CDR3 contains 14 residues. The V and J ends lost 5 bases and 0 bases respectively, with 10 bases between them. The germline CDR1 and CDR2 sequences are SGHTA and FQGNSA. Written as DNA, the CDR3 is TGTGCCAGCAGCGTACCGGGTTTGAACACTGAAGCTTTCTTT. Residues: CASSVPGLNTEAFF.

Only one count was recorded for this clone. CDR3 protein: CASSRPGRESGYTF. Here the CDR3 DNA reads TGTGCCAGTAGTAGACCAGGCAGGGAAAGTGGCTACACCTTC. The chain employs TRBV19 and TRBJ1-2; perhaps TRBD1 as D (5 bases). The germline gives CDR1 LNHDA, CDR2 SQIVND (reference sequence). The CDR3 sequence is 14 residues long. Trimming left V 4 bases short and J 7 bases short, with 16 bases between.

The chain has TRBV30 and TRBJ2-3; D uncertain. The CDR3 is made up of 14 amino acids. The germline V and J ends were trimmed by 7 bases and 6 bases, with 20 bases remaining between them. In germline, CDR1 is GTSNPN, CDR2 SVGIG (reference sequence). The chain's CDR3 is CALTGLESQDTQYF. As DNA, the CDR3 is TGTGCCTTGACTGGGCTAGAAAGTCAGGATACGCAGTATTTT.

The rearrangement joins TRBV4-1 to TRBJ2-2; D remains unclear. CDR1 MGHRA and CDR2 YSYEKL come from the germline V gene. The V gene lost 0 bases and the J gene lost 0 bases, with 14 bases spanning the gap. The CDR3 extends over 18 amino acids. The CDR3 loop is CASSQDSPTGSNTGELFF. The DNA for the CDR3 is TGCGCCAGCAGCCAAGATTCCCCAACGGGTTCGAACACCGGGGAGCTGTTTTTT.

This clone appeared a few times. The chain uses TRBV7-6 and TRBJ2-2, with D possibly being TRBD2 (5 bases). Germline values: CDR1 SGHVS, CDR2 FNYEAQ. The germline V and J ends were trimmed by 4 bases and 6 bases, with 9 bases remaining between them. The CDR3 totals 13 residues. The CDR3 here is CASSSGIAGELFF. In DNA form, the CDR3 reads TGTGCCAGCAGCTCGGGGATCGCCGGGGAGCTGTTTTTT.

CDR3 DNA sequence: TGTGCCAGCAGCGTAGAGGCGGGGCGTGCTACGGCCAAAAACATTCAGTACTTC. Protein product: CASSVEAGRATAKNIQYF. This chain uses TRBV7-8 with TRBJ2-4; perhaps TRBD2 as D (6 bases). CDR1 is SGHVS and CDR2 is FQNEAQ in the germline V gene. V lost 5 bases and J 1 base, leaving 21 bases between the germline ends. The CDR3 consists of 18 residues.

The V gene is TRBV5-1, the J gene TRBJ1-5; 9 positions agree with TRBD1. The CDR3 spans 16 residues. V lost 0 bases, J lost 6 bases, and 7 bases stayed unmatched. Germline values: CDR1 SGHRS, CDR2 YFSETQ. CDR3 region: CASSLDGTGMIQPQHF. The CDR3 coding sequence is TGCGCCAGCAGCTTGGATGGGACAGGGATGATTCAGCCCCAGCATTTT.

The chain uses TRBV6-5 and TRBJ2-1, with 12 bases fitting TRBD2. From germline, CDR1 is MNHEY and CDR2 SVGAGI. With 2 bases clipped from V and 6 bases from J, the junction kept 5 bases outside the gene matches. The CDR3 has 16 amino acids. This chain's CDR3 is CASSYERLAGVNEQFF. The DNA for the CDR3 is TGTGCCAGCAGTTACGAACGACTAGCGGGAGTCAATGAGCAGTTCTTC.

The chain links TRBV18 to TRBJ1-1; D not certain. The CDR3 contains 11 residues. Trimming removed 6 bases from V and 6 bases from J, with 8 bases in between. Germline V gene lookup returns CDR1 KGHSH and CDR2 LQKENI. The CDR3 is CASSPQAEAFF. DNA of the CDR3: TGTGCCAGCTCCCCTCAGGCTGAAGCTTTCTTT.

This chain links TRBV2 with TRBJ1-5; D remains unclear. CDR1 is SNHLY and CDR2 is FYNNEI in the germline V gene. The CDR3 has 15 amino acids. Trimming took off 8 bases at V and 6 bases at J, with 20 bases between the two ends. The CDR3 loop reads CASDFSGKVGQPQHF. Written as DNA, the CDR3 is TGTGCCAGCGATTTCTCCGGGAAAGTAGGTCAGCCCCAGCATTTT.

Comments on this clone: The same CDR3 is also encoded by other DNA sequences in this sample. The chain links TRBV20-1 to TRBJ1-3; D gene uncertain. The CDR3 contains 11 residues. V lost 2 bases and J 4 bases, leaving 3 bases between the germline ends. Germline assignment: CDR1 DFQATT and CDR2 SNEGSKA (reference sequence). CDR3 nucleotides: TGCAGTGCTAGAACCGGAAACACCATATATTTT. Residues: CSARTGNTIYF.

This clone has more than one count but fewer than ten. The chain has TRBV7-9 and TRBJ2-5; D ambiguous. The CDR3 has 13 amino acids. Trimming left V 1 base short and J 5 bases short, with 8 bases between. Germline V gene data show CDR1 as SEHNR and CDR2 as FQNEAQ (reference sequence). CDR3: CASSLGVDETQYF. The CDR3, as DNA: TGTGCCAGCAGCTTAGGAGTTGATGAGACCCAGTACTTC.

This clone was recorded only once. This sequence joins TRBV10-2 and TRBJ2-7, with TRBD2 matching 7 bases. J gave up 5 bases and V 3 bases, and 4 bases lay outside the gene matches. CDR3 size: 13 residues. Germline CDR1 is WSHSY and CDR2 is SAAADI. In DNA, the CDR3 is TGCGCCAGCAGTGACGGGGGGAGGAACGAGCAGTACTTC. Translation: CASSDGGRNEQYF.

Comment on this clone: Germline is not matched at one junction end, which may reflect a read error. This chain connects TRBV5-1 to TRBJ2-3; 12 bases line up with TRBD2. Germline V gene data show CDR1 as SGHRS and CDR2 as YFSETQ. This CDR3 comprises 13 residues. As DNA, the CDR3 is TGCGCCAGCAGCCTGGAACTAGCGGGAGGTCATCTTTTT. Translating it yields CASSLELAGGHLF. Based on the CDR3 plus reference TRBV5-1 and TRBJ2-3, the full variable domain is KAGVTQTPRYLIKTRGQQVTLSCSPISGHRSVSWYQQTPGQGLQFLFEYFSETQRNKGNFPGRFSGRQFSNSRSEMNVSTLELGDSALYLCASSLELAGGHLFGPGTRLTVL.

The chain carries TRBV23-1 and TRBJ1-2; D remains unclear. TRBV23-1 is known as an ORF, though its function is uncertain. The CDR3 length is 15 residues. V lost 2 bases and J 5 bases, leaving 15 bases between the germline ends. The CDR3 protein is CASSQEYRPGYGYTF. The CDR3 region has the DNA TGCGCCAGCAGTCAAGAGTACAGACCTGGGTATGGCTACACCTTC.

The gene calls are TRBV6-1 and TRBJ1-1, with 8 bases aligning to TRBD1. V gave up 6 bases and J gave up 4 bases; unmatched junction bases: 7. Germline-derived CDR1 and CDR2 are MNHNS and SASEGT. The CDR3 spans 14 residues. This chain's CDR3 is CASRTGQVGTEAFF. The CDR3 nucleotides are TGTGCCAGCAGAACGGGACAGGTTGGCACTGAAGCTTTCTTT.